This TCR beta chain was sequenced in a study of T-cell memory formation after mild COVID-19. Turning to the study itself: For the most part, TCR clusters were specific to one donor.

Study-wide results and caveats: Second-wave clones with a day 37 peak had unconfirmed SARS-CoV-2 specificity.

TCRdb called the 5' RACE reads again in MiXCR, with one record for every CDR3 protein. The data contain 40,000 to 60,000 distinct CDR3 sequences, under 7.5% of them singletons. This CDR3 is 16 amino acids long. Per germline, CDR1 MGHRA and CDR2 YSYEKL. V was clipped by 3 bases and J by 1 base, with 16 bases between them. This clonotype was found a few times. What it recognizes is unknown. This receptor was obtained from a man aged 18 to 29 who had mild COVID-19 (a few samples of this study predate the infection). Cell type and time point are not known. The genes are TRBV4-1 and TRBJ2-7; perhaps TRBD1 as D (7 bases). Sequenced sample: PBMCs or a T cell subset sorted from them (not recorded which). CDR3 loop: CASSHEPQGGSYEQYF. The CDR3 coding sequence is TGCGCCAGCAGCCACGAGCCTCAGGGGGGATCCTACGAGCAGTACTTC.